Each of the 13 T cell receptor beta chains below was sequenced from the same sample in a study of control samples from healthy donors and cancer patients. Sequencing used immunoSEQ multiplex PCR; TCRdb keeps in-frame clones, though not all of them. The sample consists of more than 95,000 clones, approximately 93% of them appearing once. The sample was blood. The receptors originated from a man between 18 and 29 years old in good health.

This chain uses TRBV7-3 with TRBJ2-1; perhaps D is TRBD1 or TRBD2 (5 bases each). The CDR3 is 15 residues long. The V end lost 3 bases, the J end lost 5 bases, and 14 bases lay between the germline ends. CDR1 and CDR2 (germline): SGHTA, FQGTGA. CDR3 nucleotide sequence: TGTGCCAGCAGCTTGGTTGGGGACGGAGACAATGAGCAGTTCTTC. This encodes CASSLVGDGDNEQFF. The entire variable domain, with the rest obtained from reference TRBV7-3 and TRBJ2-1, is as follows: GAGVSQTPSNKVTEKGKYVELRCDPISGHTALYWYRQSLGQGPEFLIYFQGTGAADDSGLPNDRFFAVRPEGSVSTLKIQRTERGDSAVYLCASSLVGDGDNEQFFGPGTRLTVL.

This chain links TRBV9 with TRBJ1-3; the D is unclear. The germline V gene has CDR1 SGDLS and CDR2 YYNGEE. The CDR3 length is 17 residues. The V end lost 4 bases, the J end lost 0 bases, and 17 bases lay between the germline ends. The CDR3 DNA sequence: TGTGCCAGCAGCTCGGACGGCCGCTCGGGCTCTGGAAACACCATATATTTT. This sequence encodes CASSSDGRSGSGNTIYF. The full variable domain, its missing parts supplied by reference TRBV9 and TRBJ1-3, is DSGVTQTPKHLITATGQRVTLRCSPRSGDLSVYWYQQSLDQGLQFLIQYYNGEERAKGNILERFSAQQFPDLHSELNLSSLELGDSALYFCASSSDGRSGSGNTIYFGEGSWLTVV.

V gene TRBV6-5 combines with J gene TRBJ1-6; unclear D gene. CDR3 length equals 14 residues. The germline CDR1 and CDR2 sequences are MNHEY and SVGAGI. Trimming pared 5 bases from V and 2 bases from J, leaving 7 bases between. The DNA for the CDR3 is TGTGCCAGCAGTATAGCACCCTATAATTCACCCCTCCACTTT. Its translation: CASSIAPYNSPLHF.

The chain employs TRBV2 and TRBJ2-7, with a weak D call TRBD1 (5 bases). The ends were cut back, 6 bases at V and 2 bases at J, with 14 bases in the middle. Germline V gene data show CDR1 as SNHLY and CDR2 as FYNNEI. This CDR3 is 14 amino acids long. Here the CDR3 reads CASRGLGPTYEQYF. CDR3 nucleotides: TGTGCCAGCAGGGGCCTGGGGCCCACCTACGAGCAGTACTTC.

This sequence joins TRBV25-1 and TRBJ2-1; D is tentatively TRBD1 or TRBD2 (5 bases each). The V gene's germline CDR1 is MGHDK and CDR2 SYGVNS. Trimming shortened V by 6 bases and J by 6 bases, and 15 bases separated the two germline ends. CDR3 length: 14 residues. The CDR3 region is CASSPRDQSNEQFF. CDR3 nucleotides: TGTGCCAGCAGCCCTCGGGACCAAAGCAATGAGCAGTTCTTC.

The V gene is TRBV5-1, the J gene TRBJ1-3, with 9 bases aligning to TRBD1. With V trimmed by 4 bases and J by 7 bases, 9 bases remained unmatched. Germline lookup yields CDR1 SGHRS and CDR2 YFSETQ. The CDR3 loop spans 15 amino acids. This chain's CDR3 is CASSEIPGQGNTIYF. As DNA, the CDR3 is TGCGCCAGCAGCGAAATTCCGGGACAGGGCAACACCATATATTTT. The entire variable domain, with the rest obtained from reference TRBV5-1 and TRBJ1-3, is as follows: KAGVTQTPRYLIKTRGQQVTLSCSPISGHRSVSWYQQTPGQGLQFLFEYFSETQRNKGNFPGRFSGRQFSNSRSEMNVSTLELGDSALYLCASSEIPGQGNTIYFGEGSWLTVV.

The V call is TRBV19, the J call TRBJ1-1, with TRBD1 as a possible D gene (6 bases). V was clipped by 5 bases and J by 4 bases, with 14 bases between them. From germline, CDR1 is LNHDA and CDR2 SQIVND (reference sequence). CDR3 length: 14 residues. The CDR3 here is CASSRNRAATEAFF. CDR3 sequence (DNA): TGTGCCAGTAGTCGTAACAGGGCAGCCACTGAAGCTTTCTTT.

The rearrangement uses TRBV6-5 and TRBJ2-5; 8 nucleotides match TRBD1. V was clipped by 2 bases and J by 4 bases; unmatched bases: 3. CDR1 is MNHEY, CDR2 SVGAGI, per germline. This CDR3 has 14 amino acids. The CDR3 coding sequence is TGTGCCAGCAGTTACGGGACAGGTGGAGAGACCCAGTACTTC. It is translated as CASSYGTGGETQYF.

V usage is TRBV5-4 and J usage is TRBJ2-3; D remains ambiguous. CDR1 and CDR2 from the germline V gene are SGHNT and YYREEE (reference sequence). The ends were cut back, 3 bases at V and 1 base at J, with 3 bases in the middle. This CDR3 has 12 amino acids. The CDR3 here is CASSWGTDTQYF. The CDR3 region has the DNA TGTGCCAGCAGCTGGGGCACAGATACGCAGTATTTT. The whole variable domain, filled in from reference TRBV5-4 and TRBJ2-3, reads ETGVTQSPTHLIKTRGQQVTLRCSSQSGHNTVSWYQQALGQGPQFIFQYYREEENGRGNFPPRFSGLQFPNYSSELNVNALELDDSALYLCASSWGTDTQYFGPGTRLTVL.

V gene TRBV10-3 combines with J gene TRBJ1-5; D is uncertain. Trimming stripped 2 bases from V and 3 bases from J, with 17 bases between. The CDR3 length is 17 residues. Per the germline V gene, CDR1 is ENHRY and CDR2 is SYGVKD. The CDR3 nucleotides read TGTGCCATCAGTGAGGCCCGGCTCGCGGGTTTCAATCAGCCCCAGCATTTT. Translation: CAISEARLAGFNQPQHF.

The V gene is TRBV9, the J gene TRBJ2-5; unclear D gene. This CDR3 is built from 12 residues. Germline assignment: CDR1 SGDLS and CDR2 YYNGEE. V was clipped by 0 bases and J by 5 bases, with 5 bases between them. The DNA of the CDR3 is TGTGCCAGCAGCGTAGGTTCGGAGACCCAGTACTTC. Protein: CASSVGSETQYF.

The chain is built from TRBV14 and TRBJ2-5, with D perhaps matching TRBD2 (6 bases). The ends were cut back, 4 bases at V and 4 bases at J, with 13 bases in the middle. The germline V gene encodes CDR1 SGHDN and CDR2 FVKESK. This CDR3 comprises 14 residues. Here the CDR3 reads CASSLLGGGETQYF. DNA of the CDR3: TGTGCCAGCAGCCTACTGGGGGGTGGAGAGACCCAGTACTTC.

The chain carries TRBV6-6 and TRBJ1-1, with D perhaps TRBD1 (5 bases). CDR1 and CDR2 from the germline V gene are MNHNY and SVGAGI (reference sequence). V was pared by 0 bases and J by 1 base, with 9 bases between. CDR3 length equals 15 residues. Here the CDR3 reads CASSYSGGKNTEAFF. CDR3 sequence (DNA): TGTGCCAGCAGTTACTCGGGGGGGAAGAACACTGAAGCTTTCTTT.